This passage covers 17 T cell receptor beta chains from one sample sequenced in a study of T cells in Graves' hyperthyroidism and ophthalmopathy. RNA transcripts served as the template for amplifying TCR beta CDR3 regions. The HTBI primer set served for first-round RT-PCR of the TCR CDR3. TCRdb processed the multiplex PCR reads anew with MiXCR; each CDR3 protein has one entry. Seen here are around 690,000 distinct CDR3 sequences, roughly 20% observed once, and the top ten hold under 35%. The sequenced sample was blood. Every receptor here comes from a man between 25 and 39 years old with Graves' ophthalmopathy.

This clonotype was observed many times. The chain joins TRBV28 to TRBJ2-7; 12 bases fit TRBD2. After removal of 3 bases from V and 0 bases from J, the junction contained 6 bases not matched to a gene. This CDR3 has 17 amino acids. Germline lookup yields CDR1 MDHEN and CDR2 SYDVKM. CDR3 DNA sequence: TGTGCCAGCAGTTTTGCTAGCGGGAGGGCCCGCTCCTACGAGCAGTACTTC. It encodes CASSFASGRARSYEQYF.

This chain connects TRBV11-2 to TRBJ2-7, with TRBD2 as a possible D gene (7 bases). Germline values: CDR1 SGHAT, CDR2 FQNNGV. The V end was cut by 5 bases, the J end by 3 bases, with 41 bases between. The CDR3 is 23 residues long. The CDR3 region is CASSGAVGGDNRLVSLSDYEQYF. The CDR3 nucleotides are TGTGCCAGCAGCGGAGCTGTGGGAGGGGACAATCGGCTAGTAAGTCTCTCGGACTACGAGCAGTACTTC.

The chain links TRBV10-3 to TRBJ1-2, with a possible D match to TRBD1 (6 bases). V was clipped by 2 bases and J by 4 bases, with 14 bases between them. This CDR3 comprises 15 residues. CDR1 ENHRY and CDR2 SYGVKD come from the germline V gene. CDR3 in amino acids: CAISETKGGGYGYTF. Written as DNA, the CDR3 is TGTGCCATCAGTGAGACGAAGGGGGGGGGCTATGGCTACACCTTC.

This clonotype came up a few times. V is TRBV12-3 or TRBV12-4 and J is TRBJ2-5; 9 bases fit TRBD2. This CDR3 is 15 amino acids long. Trimming at V came to 6 bases and at J to 6 bases, leaving 11 bases not matched to a gene. This chain's CDR3 is CASSLRAGGPKTQYF. For the CDR3, the DNA is TGTGCCAGCAGCCTAAGGGCGGGAGGGCCCAAGACCCAGTACTTC.

The V gene is TRBV20-1, the J gene TRBJ2-5, with TRBD2 identical over 10 bases. The V and J ends lost 3 bases and 3 bases, in that order; junction bases with no gene match: 4. The length of the CDR3 is 14 residues. The germline V gene encodes CDR1 DFQATT and CDR2 SNEGSKA (reference sequence). The CDR3: CSASRLAGEETQYF. For the CDR3, the DNA is TGCAGTGCTAGTCGGCTAGCGGGGGAAGAGACCCAGTACTTC.

This clonotype was recorded at least ten times. The chain is built from TRBV30 and TRBJ1-6; maybe TRBD1 (5 bases). Trimming took off 5 bases at V and 6 bases at J, with 14 bases between the two ends. The CDR3 has 14 residues. Germline V CDR1 and CDR2: GTSNPN, SVGIG (reference sequence). CDR3 nucleotides: TGTGCCTGGGAACCGGGACTGAGTAATTCACCCCTCCACTTT. This encodes CAWEPGLSNSPLHF.

This clonotype was counted at least ten times. This chain connects TRBV28 to TRBJ2-2; 11 bases match TRBD2. Germline V gives CDR1 MDHEN, CDR2 SYDVKM. J gave up 1 base and V 5 bases, and 9 bases lay outside the gene matches. The CDR3 is made up of 18 amino acids. The CDR3 DNA is TGTGCCAGCAGTCTCCTCCCTGGGACTAGCGGGAACACCGGGGAGCTGTTTTTT. This sequence encodes CASSLLPGTSGNTGELFF.

J is TRBJ1-4 and V is TRBV6-1, with 7 bases lining up with TRBD1. Unmatched junction bases numbered 13, after V lost 6 bases and J lost 0 bases. The germline V gene has CDR1 MNHNS and CDR2 SASEGT. The CDR3 length is 18 residues. The CDR3 DNA follows: TGTGCCAGCAGAAAGAGGACAGGAGCTGTTGCAACTAATGAAAAACTGTTTTTT. Its protein product is CASRKRTGAVATNEKLFF.

Only a few counts were recorded for this clonotype. The chain joins TRBV3-1 to TRBJ2-7; D is possibly TRBD1 (5 bases). Trimming removed 5 bases from V and 2 bases from J, with 16 bases in between. Germline CDR1 reads LGHDT; CDR2 reads YNNKEL (reference sequence). This CDR3 is built from 15 residues. CDR3 region: CASSKSTGRAYEQYF. The CDR3 DNA follows: TGTGCCAGCAGCAAGAGTACAGGACGAGCCTACGAGCAGTACTTC.

V is TRBV29-1 and J is TRBJ1-1; D is unresolved. V was trimmed by 4 bases and J by 1 base, leaving 4 bases between them. CDR1 is SQVTM and CDR2 is ANQGSEA in the germline V gene. CDR3 length: 11 amino acids. CDR3 DNA sequence: TGCAGCGTTGTGTGGAACACTGAAGCTTTCTTT. It yields the protein CSVVWNTEAFF.

This clonotype was counted a few times. In DNA form, the CDR3 reads TGTGCCAGCTCACCAGACAGAAACCAAGAGACCCAGTACTTC. Encoded protein: CASSPDRNQETQYF. The chain has TRBV18 and TRBJ2-5; possibly TRBD1 for D (5 bases). From germline, CDR1 is KGHSH and CDR2 LQKENI. The ends were cut back, 2 bases at V and 0 bases at J, with 7 bases in the middle. CDR3 length: 14 residues.

This clonotype was seen at least ten times. The chain employs TRBV2 and TRBJ2-3; TRBD1 matches 8 bases. Germline CDR1 and CDR2: SNHLY and FYNNEI. The CDR3 is 15 residues long. Trimming took 8 bases from V and 0 from J; bases not matched to a gene: 7. The CDR3 nucleotides read TGTGCCAGCGCGGGACAGGTGACTAGCACAGATACGCAGTATTTT. This encodes CASAGQVTSTDTQYF.

The sample holds many counts of this clonotype. V gene TRBV20-1 combines with J gene TRBJ2-2; D gene unclear. Germline V lookup: CDR1 DFQATT, CDR2 SNEGSKA (reference sequence). The CDR3 has 14 amino acids. Trimming removed 3 bases at V and 0 bases at J, with 8 bases between. DNA for the CDR3: TGCAGTGCTAGGCCCGTCGCGAACACCGGGGAGCTGTTTTTT. This sequence encodes CSARPVANTGELFF.

This clonotype has a handful of counts. The chain combines TRBV5-1 with TRBJ2-3; perhaps D is TRBD1 or TRBD2 (6 bases each). CDR3 length equals 22 residues. Trimming removed 7 bases at V and 4 bases at J, with 40 bases between. The germline V gene encodes CDR1 SGHRS and CDR2 YFSETQ. The CDR3, as DNA: TGCGCCAGCGCGACCTCAACGATCATCGACAGGATCTACGGGGGCACCGCAGATACGCAGTATTTT. This encodes CASATSTIIDRIYGGTADTQYF.

This clonotype was counted ten times or more. The chain is built from TRBV5-1 and TRBJ2-1, with TRBD1 matching over 11 bases. Germline values: CDR1 SGHRS, CDR2 YFSETQ. V shed 4 bases and J 5 bases; nucleotides not matched to a gene: 5. This CDR3 is built from 15 residues. The CDR3 DNA sequence: TGCGCCAGCAGCCCCGCGGGACAGGGGGACAATGAGCAGTTCTTC. Translated: CASSPAGQGDNEQFF.

This clonotype was recorded many times. The CDR3 region is CAWSLRQSTDTQYF. CDR3 in DNA: TGTGCCTGGAGCTTAAGACAATCCACAGATACGCAGTATTTT. The chain links TRBV30 to TRBJ2-3; D gene unclear. CDR3 length: 14 residues. CDR1 is GTSNPN, CDR2 SVGIG, per germline (reference sequence). The V end was cut by 3 bases, the J end by 2 bases, with 12 bases between. The full variable domain, completed using reference TRBV30 and TRBJ2-3, is SQTIHQWPATLVQPVGSPLSLECTVEGTSNPNLYWYRQAAGRGLQLLFYSVGIGQISSEVPQNLSASRPQDRQFILSSKKLLLSDSGFYLCAWSLRQSTDTQYFGPGTRLTVL.

This clonotype was seen ten or more times. CDR3 residues: CSAASGVSYEQYF. CDR3 nucleotide sequence: TGCAGTGCTGCTAGCGGGGTCTCCTACGAGCAGTACTTC. V gene TRBV20-1 combines with J gene TRBJ2-7, with TRBD2 identical over 9 bases. The CDR3 loop spans 13 amino acids. The V and J ends lost 5 bases and 0 bases, in that order; junction bases with no gene match: 2. Germline CDR1 DFQATT, CDR2 SNEGSKA (reference sequence).